The 25 T cell receptor beta chains in this list originate from one sample, sequenced in a study of blood T cell repertoires in COVID-19. The repertoire was sequenced with immunoSEQ multiplex PCR; TCRdb's copy has only in-frame clones and lacks some. The sample includes 350,000 or so clones, around 91% seen only once; the top ten take approximately 7%. The sequenced sample consisted of peripheral blood. Source of these receptors: a man between 18 and 29 years old with active or convalescent COVID-19.

The V and J genes are TRBV29-1 and TRBJ1-4; 9 nucleotides line up with TRBD1. The CDR3 has 14 amino acids. Looked up from germline, CDR1 is SQVTM and CDR2 is ANQGSEA. J was trimmed by 5 bases and V by 2 bases; bases with no gene match: 3. CDR3 in DNA: TGCAGCGTTGAAAACGGACAGGGGAATGAAAAACTGTTTTTT. It specifies CSVENGQGNEKLFF.

The CDR3 region has the DNA TGTGCCAGCAGACTGTCCCAGGTGCCCAATGAGCAGTTCTTC. This sequence encodes CASRLSQVPNEQFF. The chain links TRBV7-2 to TRBJ2-1; D uncertain. This CDR3 is 14 amino acids long. Germline-derived CDR1 and CDR2 are SGHTA and FQGNSA. Trimming took 6 bases from V and 6 from J, leaving 15 bases between them.

This clone was observed a single time. V gene TRBV19 combines with J gene TRBJ1-2; tentative D call: TRBD1 (6 bases). The CDR3 runs 15 residues. V gave up 1 base and J gave up 9 bases, with 18 bases separating them. Germline CDR1 reads LNHDA; CDR2 reads SQIVND (reference sequence). Here the CDR3 reads CASSIVSGDARRYTF. The CDR3 DNA reads TGTGCCAGTAGTATAGTATCAGGGGACGCAAGACGCTACACCTTC.

The chain joins TRBV24-1 to TRBJ2-1; D is possibly TRBD2 (6 bases). Trimming took off 0 bases at V and 6 bases at J, with 8 bases between the two ends. Germline V gene sequence: CDR1 KGHDR, CDR2 SFDVKD. CDR3 length: 14 residues. For the CDR3, the DNA is TGTGCCACCAGTGATTTGAGGGACTCCAATGAGCAGTTCTTC. It translates to CATSDLRDSNEQFF.

The chain combines TRBV7-2 with TRBJ1-4, with D perhaps matching TRBD1 (5 bases). Per the germline V gene, CDR1 is SGHTA and CDR2 is FQGNSA. The CDR3 runs 13 residues. Between the trimmed V and J ends, which lost 2 bases and 8 bases, there was a span of 9 bases. CDR3: CASSLRGREKLFF. In nucleotides, the CDR3 is TGTGCCAGCAGCTTAAGGGGTCGGGAAAAACTGTTTTTT.

This clone was counted only a few times. V and J are TRBV27 and TRBJ2-5; D might be TRBD1 (7 bases). This CDR3 has 14 residues. Trimming took 2 bases from V and 5 from J, leaving 12 bases between them. Germline assignment: CDR1 MNHEY and CDR2 SMNVEV (reference sequence). Written as DNA, the CDR3 is TGTGCCAGCAGTTTAAGGGCAGGGGGGGAGACCCAGTACTTC. This codes for CASSLRAGGETQYF.

The rearrangement joins TRBV11-1 to TRBJ2-1; 10 bases are shared with TRBD1. The CDR3 runs 12 residues. The V and J ends lost 4 bases and 15 bases, in that order; junction bases with no gene match: 6. Germline lookup yields CDR1 SGHAT and CDR2 FQDESV (reference sequence). CDR3 loop: CASSSRQGALFF. In nucleotides, the CDR3 is TGTGCCAGCAGCTCCCGACAGGGGGCGTTGTTCTTC.

V usage is TRBV5-1 and J usage is TRBJ2-1, with D tentatively TRBD1 (6 bases). The CDR3 is 17 amino acids. V lost 0 bases to trimming and J lost 7 bases, with 20 bases between them. Germline V lookup: CDR1 SGHRS, CDR2 YFSETQ. CDR3: CASSLDITGTRKNEQFF. The CDR3 DNA is TGCGCCAGCAGCTTGGACATCACCGGGACAAGAAAGAATGAGCAGTTCTTC.

The V and J genes are TRBV5-1 and TRBJ2-7; D gene ambiguous. CDR3 size: 13 residues. Trimming shortened V by 4 bases and J by 5 bases, and 13 bases separated the two germline ends. Germline CDR1 SGHRS, CDR2 YFSETQ. As DNA, the CDR3 is TGCGCCAGCAGCCACCGTCCAGTCGACGAGCAGTACTTC. Protein: CASSHRPVDEQYF.

The chain recombines TRBV6-2 or TRBV6-3 with TRBJ2-7; possible D gene TRBD1, 6 bases. This CDR3 has 13 amino acids. Germline V gene lookup returns CDR1 MNHEY and CDR2 SVGEGT. V shed 0 bases and J shed 5 bases, with 8 bases lying between them. Here the CDR3 reads CASSYSSGDEQYF. Here the CDR3 DNA reads TGTGCCAGCAGTTACTCGTCAGGGGACGAGCAGTACTTC.

V gene TRBV5-4 combines with J gene TRBJ1-2; D may be TRBD1 (5 bases). The V gene's germline CDR1 is SGHNT and CDR2 YYREEE (reference sequence). CDR3 length equals 13 residues. The V end lost 2 bases, the J end lost 6 bases, and 11 bases lay between the germline ends. DNA for the CDR3: TGTGCCAGCAGCTTCGCTGGAGGGGATGGCTACACCTTC. Translating it yields CASSFAGGDGYTF.

The rearrangement joins TRBV19 to TRBJ2-7; 7 nucleotides align to TRBD1. The V and J ends lost 8 bases and 0 bases, in that order; junction bases with no gene match: 7. This CDR3 has 14 residues. Germline CDR1 is LNHDA and CDR2 is SQIVND (reference sequence). The CDR3 loop is CASSQGFSSYEQYF. CDR3 bases: TGTGCCAGTTCACAGGGGTTCAGCTCCTACGAGCAGTACTTC.

CDR3 protein: CATSSGTGAKKNSPLHF. The CDR3 nucleotides are TGTGCCACCAGCAGTGGGACAGGGGCCAAGAAGAATTCACCCCTCCACTTT. The chain combines TRBV15 with TRBJ1-6, with 10 bases matching TRBD1. CDR3 length: 17 amino acids. Germline values: CDR1 LNHNV, CDR2 YYDKDF (reference sequence). V lost 3 bases and J lost 7; bases outside the gene matches: 9.

The gene calls are TRBV6-2 or TRBV6-3 and TRBJ2-1; TRBD2 matches at 11 bases. The CDR3 spans 15 residues. The germline V gene has CDR1 MNHEY and CDR2 SVGEGT. With V trimmed by 5 bases and J by 4 bases, 4 bases remained unmatched. CDR3 loop: CASSLSGREYNEQFF. CDR3 coding DNA: TGTGCCAGCAGTCTTAGCGGGAGGGAGTACAATGAGCAGTTCTTC.

This rearrangement joins TRBV9 to TRBJ2-7; 8 bases are shared with TRBD1. Germline V lookup: CDR1 SGDLS, CDR2 YYNGEE. V was pared by 3 bases and J by 2 bases, with 7 bases of the junction left unmatched. The CDR3 contains 15 residues. CDR3 bases: TGTGCCAGCAGCGACCGGGACAGGTCGACCTACGAGCAGTACTTC. Amino acid sequence: CASSDRDRSTYEQYF.

This chain joins TRBV4-3 and TRBJ2-7; 8 bases agree with TRBD2. V lost 0 bases, J lost 7 bases, and 11 bases stayed unmatched. The germline V gene has CDR1 LGHNA and CDR2 YSLEER. This CDR3 spans 16 amino acids. The CDR3 nucleotides read TGCGCCAGCAGCCAAGAGTTAGGCGGGGGGACTCGGGAGCAGTACTTC. Amino acid sequence: CASSQELGGGTREQYF.

The CDR3 DNA reads as TGTGCCAGCAGTGATGATCGGTCTAGAACAGATACGCAGTATTTT. This sequence encodes CASSDDRSRTDTQYF. J is TRBJ2-3 and V is TRBV2; D is uncertain. Germline lookup yields CDR1 SNHLY and CDR2 FYNNEI. V lost 3 bases, J lost 3 bases, and 13 bases lay in between. The CDR3 runs to 15 residues.

This chain uses TRBV4-1 with TRBJ1-4; the D gene is possibly TRBD1 (5 bases). CDR1 is MGHRA and CDR2 is YSYEKL in the germline V gene. This CDR3 region has 14 residues. With 1 base removed from V and 6 bases from J, the gap between germline ends came to 9 bases. CDR3 sequence: CASSQAGFDEKLFF. CDR3 DNA: TGCGCCAGCAGCCAAGCAGGGTTTGATGAAAAACTGTTTTTT.

The V gene is TRBV19, the J gene TRBJ1-1; 7 nucleotides agree with TRBD1. The CDR3 is made up of 15 amino acids. The ends lost 5 bases at V and 5 bases at J; junction bases unmatched: 11. Germline loops: CDR1 LNHDA, CDR2 SQIVND (reference sequence). This CDR3 is CASSLTRGYGTEAFF. The CDR3 coding sequence is TGTGCCAGTAGTCTAACCAGGGGGTATGGGACTGAAGCTTTCTTT.

The V call is TRBV4-3, the J call TRBJ1-2, with 11 positions matching TRBD1. The ends lost 3 bases at V and 4 bases at J; junction bases unmatched: 4. This CDR3 spans 15 amino acids. Germline assignment: CDR1 LGHNA and CDR2 YSLEER. CDR3 protein: CASSQGQGVGYGYTF. The CDR3 DNA is TGCGCCAGCAGCCAGGGACAGGGGGTGGGCTATGGCTACACCTTC.

J is TRBJ1-6 and V is TRBV2, with D possibly TRBD1 on 6 matching bases. Trimming removed 7 bases at V and 6 bases at J, with 19 bases between. The CDR3 has 16 amino acids. Per the germline V gene, CDR1 is SNHLY and CDR2 is FYNNEI. Written as DNA, the CDR3 is TGTGCCAGCACCTCACAGGGAAAGAGGACTAATTCACCCCTCCACTTT. Translated: CASTSQGKRTNSPLHF.

J is TRBJ2-7 and V is TRBV7-2, with D tentatively TRBD1 (6 bases). The germline gives CDR1 SGHTA, CDR2 FQGNSA. The CDR3 is made up of 17 amino acids. Trimming took 4 bases from V and 3 from J, leaving 22 bases between them. Here the CDR3 DNA reads TGTGCCAGCAGCTCTCTAAGACCCCGGGACAAATTCTACGAGCAGTACTTC. Translated, it gives CASSSLRPRDKFYEQYF.

V is TRBV7-6 and J is TRBJ2-1, with 7 bases aligning to TRBD2. V shed 1 base, J shed 10 bases, and the junction held 10 bases outside the gene matches. Germline assignment: CDR1 SGHVS and CDR2 FNYEAQ. This CDR3 is built from 15 residues. Here the CDR3 reads CASSLGPAGWQEQFF. The CDR3 nucleotides are TGTGCCAGCAGCTTAGGCCCAGCGGGATGGCAGGAGCAGTTCTTC.

This chain links TRBV13 with TRBJ2-7; 8 bases agree with TRBD1. V was clipped by 5 bases and J by 5 bases; unmatched bases: 11. This CDR3 is 15 amino acids long. The germline gives CDR1 PRHDT, CDR2 FYEKMQ (reference sequence). The CDR3 is CASSPTLTGDHEQYF. CDR3 nucleotide sequence: TGTGCCAGCAGCCCGACACTGACAGGGGACCACGAGCAGTACTTC.

The chain links TRBV3-1 (or the pseudogene TRBV3-2) to TRBJ1-1; tentatively, D is TRBD1 (5 bases). Trimming cost V 5 bases and J 4 bases, with 8 bases left between them. This CDR3 region has 12 residues. Per the germline V gene, CDR1 is LGHDT and CDR2 is YNNKEL (reference sequence). CDR3 residues: CASSEGATEAFF. The CDR3 coding sequence is TGTGCCAGCAGCGAAGGGGCCACTGAAGCTTTCTTT.